The entry below describes one T cell receptor beta chain. There is no known antigen for this receptor. Per-base quality was not reported, and no clone a single base away is much larger than it. These data come from a study of long-term antiretroviral therapy in people with HIV (dated by TCRdb to the early 2020s). A note on the overall study: The earliest samples were collected approximately a decade before the 2015 WHO recommendation for immediate ART, a period when ART was typically delayed until CD4 counts fell. A total of roughly 200 cryopreserved PBMC samples came from 30 or so adults with confirmed HIV infection and were collected serially over a mean of around 6 years (range 1-12). Of the roughly 27 participants with HIV, about a dozen were female. No cross-contamination during QIAcube processing was shown when test extractions of a monoclonal T-cell line were performed alongside about 33 polyclonal samples. Whether ART initiation and durable HIV suppression were associated with changes in peripheral blood TRB repertoire composition and diversity was tested in a retrospective serial study. What the research found in general, with its limitations: The samples span the years 2004 to 2017, and the ART regimens used at that time may not be as effective as current regimens. Unsorted PBMC were profiled instead of sorted CD4+ and CD8+ T cells because pre-ART samples had limited cell numbers. HIV repertoires had narrower CDR3 length ranges than controls, and the network structure suggested an antigen-experienced repertoire that shifted only slightly toward naive after ART. Inferences about post-ART repertoire changes were limited because no data were available on ART adherence, viral resistance or therapy changes. Expanded TRB clones identified before ART initiation dominated the repertoire at all time points, although this dominance fluctuated and declined in many PLHIV after ART. ART initiation was associated with a significant increase in TRB diversity, but diversity stayed significantly below transplant donor controls even after long-term ART. Owing to limited PBMC availability, only the TCR beta chain was sequenced, without alpha chain pairing.

V has 4 bases trimmed and J has 2 bases trimmed; junction bases matching no gene number 9. The germline V gene yields SGHDT for CDR1 and YYEEEE for CDR2. The CDR3 spans 16 residues, from the cysteine through the phenylalanine. Just CDR3 DNA is preserved here, 48 bases in frame from base 1. Participants were included only if at least one PBMC sample before ART initiation and at least two post-ART samples were available. All participants with HIV were treated in the United States of America. Before DNA extraction, cryopreserved samples of about 0.95-10 million PBMC were thawed and then washed. At the time of the earliest PBMC sample, participants with HIV were aged between about 20 and 54 years. PBMC samples from each participant spanned 1-4 timepoints before ART initiation and 2-8 timepoints after ART initiation, with a median of 7 samples. For every participant, serial HIV viral load, CD4+ T-cell count, ART history and demographic data were obtained. Genomic DNA was extracted from unsorted PBMC with a Qiagen kit on a QIAcube, with processing performed in batches of 12 samples.

The immunoSEQ hsTCRB v3.0 assay was used at survey level resolution to sequence the TRB variable region. The target sequencing depth for TRB was about 40,000-55,000 T-cell genomes per sample. TRB libraries were pooled and sequenced on an Illumina MiSeq using a v3 150-cycle kit. Regarding the original processing steps: Repertoire analysis was run in R within a reproducible Nextflow workflow that covered QC, data transformation and analysis. Custom analyses were implemented in LymphoSeq2, an R package for AIRR-Seq data exploration. A handful of samples that produced fewer than 5000 total TRB sequences were removed, so 180 or so HIV repertoires were analyzed. Among the approximately 190 retained HIV repertoires, more than 55 were collected before ART initiation and around 130 after ART initiation. Repertoires were downsampled to 5000 TRB nucleotide sequences, and summary statistics were averaged over 100 downsampling iterations. Only TRB sequences with CDR3 regions of at least seven amino acids were retained for analysis. Diversity was assessed using a clonality score derived from Shannon entropy and using the Gini coefficient. In the repertoire networks, any two of the top 5000 CDR3 amino acid sequences were linked whenever the two sequences differed by an edit distance of one. For TRB CDR3 amino acid sequences, antigen specificity groups and MHC restriction were predicted with GLIPH2. CDR3 amino acid sequences were matched against VDJdb and McPAS-TCR to flag known CMV, EBV, HIV or tissue antigen associations. Pre-ART, post-ART and control groups were compared with Wilcoxon signed-rank tests and Holm-Bonferroni correction. TCRdb obtained this table from immuneACCESS and retained in-frame rearrangements with V and J assigned. These tables miss some clones; where compared with another copy, unresolved V genes account for less than half of the shortfall, and the remainder is unexplained. V and J calls and clone size are copied from that table; D and trimming were computed from the DNA. The sample yields 20,000 to 25,000 clones; 76% were counted once. Clones ranked in the top ten supply 10% to 12% of the sample.

Recombination connected TRBV5-6 to TRBJ2-3; the central 8 bases match TRBD2. This specimen consisted of unsorted PBMCs, obtained 1.1 years before starting antiretroviral therapy. This TCR was recovered from a woman in her thirties or forties with HIV. The CDR3 region has the sequence CASSQQASGFTDTQYF. The DNA sequence is given as TGTGCCAGCAGCCAACAGGCTAGCGGGTTCACAGATACGCAGTATTTT.